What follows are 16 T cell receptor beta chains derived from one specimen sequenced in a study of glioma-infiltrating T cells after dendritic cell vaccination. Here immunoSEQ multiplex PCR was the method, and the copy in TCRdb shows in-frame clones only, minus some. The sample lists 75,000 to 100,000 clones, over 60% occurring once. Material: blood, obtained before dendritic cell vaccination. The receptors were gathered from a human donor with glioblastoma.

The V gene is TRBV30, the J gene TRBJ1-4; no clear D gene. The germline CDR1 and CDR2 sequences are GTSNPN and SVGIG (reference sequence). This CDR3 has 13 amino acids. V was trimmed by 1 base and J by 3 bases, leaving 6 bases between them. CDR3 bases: TGTGCCTGGAGTGGGGGAGCTAATGAAAAACTGTTTTTT. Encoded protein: CAWSGGANEKLFF.

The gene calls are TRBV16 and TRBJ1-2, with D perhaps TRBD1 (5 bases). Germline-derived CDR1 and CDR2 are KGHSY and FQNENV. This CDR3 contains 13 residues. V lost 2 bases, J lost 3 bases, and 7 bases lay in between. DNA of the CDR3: TGTGCCAGCAGCCAAAAAGGGGACTATGGCTACACCTTC. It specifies CASSQKGDYGYTF.

The CDR3 DNA reads as TGCGCCAGCAGCCTGGGGACAGGCAGCTACGAGCAGTACTTC. Protein: CASSLGTGSYEQYF. This chain connects TRBV4-1 to TRBJ2-7; 8 nucleotides agree with TRBD1. V lost 4 bases to trimming and J lost 3 bases; unmatched junction nucleotides: 5. The CDR3 contains 14 residues. Germline lookup yields CDR1 MGHRA and CDR2 YSYEKL.

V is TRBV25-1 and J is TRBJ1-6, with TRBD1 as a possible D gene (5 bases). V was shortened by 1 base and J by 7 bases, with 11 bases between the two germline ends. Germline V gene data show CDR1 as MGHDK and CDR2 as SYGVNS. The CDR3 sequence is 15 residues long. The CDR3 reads CASSESKGINSPLHF. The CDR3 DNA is TGTGCCAGCAGTGAATCGAAGGGGATCAATTCACCCCTCCACTTT.

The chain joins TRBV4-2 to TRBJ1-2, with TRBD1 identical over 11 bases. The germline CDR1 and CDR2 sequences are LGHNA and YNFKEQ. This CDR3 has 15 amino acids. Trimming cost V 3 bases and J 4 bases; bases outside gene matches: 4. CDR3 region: CASSQRTGGLYGYTF. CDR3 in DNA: TGTGCCAGCAGCCAGAGGACAGGGGGCCTCTATGGCTACACCTTC.

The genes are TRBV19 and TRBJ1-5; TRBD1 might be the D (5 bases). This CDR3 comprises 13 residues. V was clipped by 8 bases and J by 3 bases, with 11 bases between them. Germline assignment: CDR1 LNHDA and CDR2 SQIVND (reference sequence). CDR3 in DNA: TGTGCCAGTGCGACAGTGTTCAATCAGCCCCAGCATTTT. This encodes CASATVFNQPQHF. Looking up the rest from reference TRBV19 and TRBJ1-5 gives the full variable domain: DGGITQSPKYLFRKEGQNVTLSCEQNLNHDAMYWYRQDPGQGLRLIYYSQIVNDFQKGDIAEGYSVSREKKESFPLTVTSAQKNPTAFYLCASATVFNQPQHFGDGTRLSIL.

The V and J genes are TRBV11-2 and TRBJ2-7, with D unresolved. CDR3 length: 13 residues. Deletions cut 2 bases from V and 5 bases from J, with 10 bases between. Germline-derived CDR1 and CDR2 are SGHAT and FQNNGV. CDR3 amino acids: CASSLSRVDEQYF. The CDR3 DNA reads TGTGCCAGCAGCTTATCCCGGGTTGACGAGCAGTACTTC.

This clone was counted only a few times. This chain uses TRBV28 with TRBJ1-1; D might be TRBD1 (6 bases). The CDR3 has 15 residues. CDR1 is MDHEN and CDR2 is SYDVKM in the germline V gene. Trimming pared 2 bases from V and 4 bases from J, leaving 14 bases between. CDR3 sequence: CASSLSRGGVTEAFF. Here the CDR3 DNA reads TGTGCCAGCAGTTTAAGTAGGGGGGGGGTCACTGAAGCTTTCTTT.

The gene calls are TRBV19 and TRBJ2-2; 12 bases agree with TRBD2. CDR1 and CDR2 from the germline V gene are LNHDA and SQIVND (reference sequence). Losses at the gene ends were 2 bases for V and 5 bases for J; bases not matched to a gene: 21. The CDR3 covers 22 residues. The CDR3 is CASSINVRLAGGPGRRTGELFF. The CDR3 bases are TGTGCCAGTAGTATAAACGTGCGGCTAGCGGGAGGGCCAGGTCGGAGGACCGGGGAGCTGTTTTTT.

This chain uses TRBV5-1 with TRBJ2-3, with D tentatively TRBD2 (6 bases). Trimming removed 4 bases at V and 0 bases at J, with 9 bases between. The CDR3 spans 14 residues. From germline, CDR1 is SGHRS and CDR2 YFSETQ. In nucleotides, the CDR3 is TGCGCCAGCAGCGCGGGACTTAGCACAGATACGCAGTATTTT. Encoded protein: CASSAGLSTDTQYF.

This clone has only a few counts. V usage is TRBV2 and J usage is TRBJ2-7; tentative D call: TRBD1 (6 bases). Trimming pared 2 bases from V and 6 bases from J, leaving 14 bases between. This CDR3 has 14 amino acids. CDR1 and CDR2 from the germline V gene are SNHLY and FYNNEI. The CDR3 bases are TGTGCCAGCAGTGAACCCAGGGGAGAGGGCGAGCAGTACTTC. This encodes CASSEPRGEGEQYF.

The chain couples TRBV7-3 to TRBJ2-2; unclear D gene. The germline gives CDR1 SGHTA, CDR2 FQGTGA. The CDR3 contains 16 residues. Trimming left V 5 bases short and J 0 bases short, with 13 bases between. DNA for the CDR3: TGTGCCAGCAGCCCCCTGGCGGCAGCGAACACCGGGGAGCTGTTTTTT. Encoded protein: CASSPLAAANTGELFF.

The CDR3 DNA sequence: TGTGCCAGCAGTTTCCGACAGGGGCGCTTAGGCTACACCTTC. As protein: CASSFRQGRLGYTF. The chain joins TRBV6-5 to TRBJ1-2; 8 bases are a match to TRBD1. This CDR3 has 14 amino acids. V trimming: 4 bases; J trimming: 8 bases; junction bases outside the gene matches: 9. Germline V gives CDR1 MNHEY, CDR2 SVGAGI.

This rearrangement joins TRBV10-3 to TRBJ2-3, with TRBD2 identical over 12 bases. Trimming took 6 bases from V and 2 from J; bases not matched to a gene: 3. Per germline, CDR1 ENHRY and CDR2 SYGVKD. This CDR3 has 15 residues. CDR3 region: CAIRGLAGHTDTQYF. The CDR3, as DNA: TGTGCCATCAGGGGACTAGCGGGCCACACAGATACGCAGTATTTT.

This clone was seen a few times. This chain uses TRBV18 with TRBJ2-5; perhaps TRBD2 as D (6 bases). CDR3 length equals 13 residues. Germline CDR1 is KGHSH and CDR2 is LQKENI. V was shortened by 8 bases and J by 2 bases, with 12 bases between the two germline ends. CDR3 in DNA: TGTGCCAGCACGCCGGGACTTCAAGAGACCCAGTACTTC. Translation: CASTPGLQETQYF.

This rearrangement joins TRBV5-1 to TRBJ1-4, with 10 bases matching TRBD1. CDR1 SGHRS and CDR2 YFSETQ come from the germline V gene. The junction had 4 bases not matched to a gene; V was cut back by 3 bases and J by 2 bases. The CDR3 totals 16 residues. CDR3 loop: CASSSGQGTTNEKLFF. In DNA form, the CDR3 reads TGCGCCAGCAGCTCGGGACAGGGGACGACTAATGAAAAACTGTTTTTT.